Below, one T cell receptor beta chain is given with its context. The data were taken from a study of blood T cell repertoires in COVID-19. Produced via immunoSEQ multiplex PCR; TCRdb's table is partial and in-frame only. This table holds over 200,000 clones, 70% to 90% found once. Trimming shortened V by 1 base and J by 0 bases, and 11 bases separated the two germline ends. CDR1 is SGHDT, CDR2 YYEEEE, per germline. CDR3 length: 16 amino acids. The clonotype originates from a woman in her 30s who had recovered from COVID-19. The chain couples TRBV5-6 to TRBJ1-3; D not resolved. The sample consisted of peripheral blood. This CDR3 reads CASSLNRLSSGNTIYF. The CDR3 DNA reads TGTGCCAGCAGCTTGAACAGACTAAGCTCTGGAAACACCATATATTTT.